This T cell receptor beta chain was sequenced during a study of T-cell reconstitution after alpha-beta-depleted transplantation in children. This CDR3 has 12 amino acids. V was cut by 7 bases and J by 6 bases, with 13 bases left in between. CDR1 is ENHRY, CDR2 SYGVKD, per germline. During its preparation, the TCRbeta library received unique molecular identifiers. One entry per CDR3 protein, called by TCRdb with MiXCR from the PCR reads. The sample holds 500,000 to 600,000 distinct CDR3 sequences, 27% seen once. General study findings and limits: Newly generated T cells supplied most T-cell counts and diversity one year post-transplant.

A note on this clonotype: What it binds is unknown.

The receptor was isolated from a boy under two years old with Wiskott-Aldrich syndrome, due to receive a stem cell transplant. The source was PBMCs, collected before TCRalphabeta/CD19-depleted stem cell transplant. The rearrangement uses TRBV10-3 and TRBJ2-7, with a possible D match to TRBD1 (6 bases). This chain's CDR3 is CAINPGVGEQYF. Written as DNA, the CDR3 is TGTGCCATCAATCCAGGGGTAGGCGAGCAGTACTTC.